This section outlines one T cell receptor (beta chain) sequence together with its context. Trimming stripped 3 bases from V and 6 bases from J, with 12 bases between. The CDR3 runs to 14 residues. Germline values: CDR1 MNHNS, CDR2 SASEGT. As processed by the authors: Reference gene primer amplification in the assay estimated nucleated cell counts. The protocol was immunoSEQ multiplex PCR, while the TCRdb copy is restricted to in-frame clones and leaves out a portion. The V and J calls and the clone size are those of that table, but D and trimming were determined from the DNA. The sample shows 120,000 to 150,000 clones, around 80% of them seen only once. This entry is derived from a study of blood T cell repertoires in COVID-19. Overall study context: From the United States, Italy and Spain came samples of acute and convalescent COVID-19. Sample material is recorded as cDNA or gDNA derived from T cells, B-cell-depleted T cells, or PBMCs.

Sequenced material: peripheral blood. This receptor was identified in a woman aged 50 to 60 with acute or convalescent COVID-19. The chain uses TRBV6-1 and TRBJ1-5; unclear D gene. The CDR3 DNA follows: TGTGCCAGCAGTGAGATCTGGGCGGGTCAGCCCCAGCATTTT. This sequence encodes CASSEIWAGQPQHF.